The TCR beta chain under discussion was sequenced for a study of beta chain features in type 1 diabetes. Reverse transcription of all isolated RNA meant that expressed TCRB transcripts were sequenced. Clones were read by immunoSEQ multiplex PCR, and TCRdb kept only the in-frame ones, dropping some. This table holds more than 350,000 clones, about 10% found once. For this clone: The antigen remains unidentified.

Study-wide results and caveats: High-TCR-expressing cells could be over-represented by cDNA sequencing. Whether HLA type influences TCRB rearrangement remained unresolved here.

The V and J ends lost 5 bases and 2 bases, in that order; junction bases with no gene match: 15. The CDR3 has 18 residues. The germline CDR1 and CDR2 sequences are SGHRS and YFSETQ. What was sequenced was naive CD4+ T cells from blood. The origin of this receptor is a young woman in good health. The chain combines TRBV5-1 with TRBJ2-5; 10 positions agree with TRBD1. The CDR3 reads CASRTPLAGTGVQETQYF. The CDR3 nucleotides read TGCGCCAGCAGAACCCCGCTGGCCGGGACAGGGGTACAAGAGACCCAGTACTTC.